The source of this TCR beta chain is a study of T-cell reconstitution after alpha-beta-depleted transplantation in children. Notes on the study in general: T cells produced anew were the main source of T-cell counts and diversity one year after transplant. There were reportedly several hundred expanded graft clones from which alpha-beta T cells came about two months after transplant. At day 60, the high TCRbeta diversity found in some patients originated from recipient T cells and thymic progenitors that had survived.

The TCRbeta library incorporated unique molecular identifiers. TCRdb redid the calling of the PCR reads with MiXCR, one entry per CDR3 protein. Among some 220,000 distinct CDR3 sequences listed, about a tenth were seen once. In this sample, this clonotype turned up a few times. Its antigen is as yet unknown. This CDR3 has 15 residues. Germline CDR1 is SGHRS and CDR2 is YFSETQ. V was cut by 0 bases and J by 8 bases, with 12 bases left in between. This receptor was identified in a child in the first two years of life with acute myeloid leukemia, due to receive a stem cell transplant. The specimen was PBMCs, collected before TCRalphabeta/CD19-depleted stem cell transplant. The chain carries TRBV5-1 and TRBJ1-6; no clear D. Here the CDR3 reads CASSLDRPADSPLHF. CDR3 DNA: TGCGCCAGCAGCTTGGATAGGCCCGCGGATTCACCCCTCCACTTT. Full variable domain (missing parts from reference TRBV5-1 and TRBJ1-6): KAGVTQTPRYLIKTRGQQVTLSCSPISGHRSVSWYQQTPGQGLQFLFEYFSETQRNKGNFPGRFSGRQFSNSRSEMNVSTLELGDSALYLCASSLDRPADSPLHFGNGTRLTVT.